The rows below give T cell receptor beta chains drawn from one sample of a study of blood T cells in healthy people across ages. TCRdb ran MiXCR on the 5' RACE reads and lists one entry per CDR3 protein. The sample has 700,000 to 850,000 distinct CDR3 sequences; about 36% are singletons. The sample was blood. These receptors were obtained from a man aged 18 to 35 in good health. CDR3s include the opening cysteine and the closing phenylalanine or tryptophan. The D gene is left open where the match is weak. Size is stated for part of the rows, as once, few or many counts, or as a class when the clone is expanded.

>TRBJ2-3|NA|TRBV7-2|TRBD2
TGTGCCAGCAGCTCTCAGGCTAGCGGGGCAGATACGCAGTATTTT
CASSSQASGADTQYF
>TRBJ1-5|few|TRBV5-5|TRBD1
TGTGCCAGCAGCCTACGGGACAGGGCTTCCAGGGATCAGCCCCAGCATTTT
CASSLRDRASRDQPQHF
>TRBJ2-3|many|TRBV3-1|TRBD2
TGTGCCAGCAGCCTCGGAGGAGCGGGGACTCGCACAGATACGCAGTATTTT
CASSLGGAGTRTDTQYF
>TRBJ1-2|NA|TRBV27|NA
TGTGCCAGCAGTCCCCGACAGGCCTTTAATGGCTATACCTTC
CASSPRQAFNGYTF
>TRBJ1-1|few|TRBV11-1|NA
TGTGCCAGCAGCGTGTCCTCTTCTAGGGGTTTCTTT
CASSVSSSRGFF
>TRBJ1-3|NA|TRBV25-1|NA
TGTGCCAGCAGTACCTTTGGCGGGGGTGATGAAAACACCATATATTTT
CASSTFGGGDENTIYF
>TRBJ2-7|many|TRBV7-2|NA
TGTGCCAGCAGCTTAGACAGGGAAAGCGAGCAGTACTTC
CASSLDRESEQYF
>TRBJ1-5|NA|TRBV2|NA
TGTGCCAGCAGGGAGGGCAGGCAACAGCCCCAGCATTTT
CASREGRQQPQHF
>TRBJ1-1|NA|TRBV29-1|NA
TGCAGCGTTGACCGGGACTCGGCCACTGAAGCTTTCTTT
CSVDRDSATEAFF
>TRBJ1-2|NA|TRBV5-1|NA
TGCGCCGGCAGCCTGGACCCGGGAGGTACGGCAGGCTACACCTTC
CAGSLDPGGTAGYTF
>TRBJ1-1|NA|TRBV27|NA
TGTGCCAGCAGTTTTGGGTCACGGTTGGTGGCTGAAGCTTTCTTT
CASSFGSRLVAEAFF
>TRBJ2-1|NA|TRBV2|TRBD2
TGTGCCAGCACCCCCTCGAGCGGGGGTAGCAATGAGCAGTTCTTC
CASTPSSGGSNEQFF
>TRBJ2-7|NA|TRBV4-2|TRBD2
TGTGCCAGCAGCCAAAGAGATAGCGGGGGGGCCCTAGGCGAGCAGTACTTC
CASSQRDSGGALGEQYF
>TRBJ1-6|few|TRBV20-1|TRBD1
TGCAGTGCTAGCCGAGGGACAGGGAATTCACCCCTCCACTTT
CSASRGTGNSPLHF
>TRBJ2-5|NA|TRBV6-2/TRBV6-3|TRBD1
TGTGCCAGCAGTTACTCATGGGACAGACAGGAGACCCAGTACTTC
CASSYSWDRQETQYF
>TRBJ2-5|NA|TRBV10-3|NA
TGTGCCATCAGTGAGCTAATCCAAGAGACCCAGTACTTC
CAISELIQETQYF
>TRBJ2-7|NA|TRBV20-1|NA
TGCAGTGCTAGAGACAGGATACTCTCCGAGCAGTACTTC
CSARDRILSEQYF
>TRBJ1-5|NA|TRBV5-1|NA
TGCGCCAGCAGCTTAAGGGGGGGTCGGCCCCAGCATTTT
CASSLRGGRPQHF
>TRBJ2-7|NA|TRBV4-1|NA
TGCGCCAGCAGCCGGGACACCCTATACGAGCAGTACTTC
CASSRDTLYEQYF
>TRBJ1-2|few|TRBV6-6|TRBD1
TGTGCCAGCAAGACCCGGGACAGGGAGGAAGATGGCTACACCTTC
CASKTRDREEDGYTF
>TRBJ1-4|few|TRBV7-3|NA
TGTGCCAGCAGCTTATTACGAAGAGGGGATGAAAAACTGTTTTTT
CASSLLRRGDEKLFF
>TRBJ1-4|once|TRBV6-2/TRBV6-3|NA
TGTGCCAGCAGTTCCCAATCCGGGACGGTACTGTTTTTT
CASSSQSGTVLFF
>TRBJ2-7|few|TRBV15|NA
TGTGCCACCAGCAGAGTAAGGGGAGCTTACGAGCAGTACTTC
CATSRVRGAYEQYF
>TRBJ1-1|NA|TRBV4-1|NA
TGCGCCACCAGGACGAGACCGAACACTGAAGCTTTCTTT
CATRTRPNTEAFF
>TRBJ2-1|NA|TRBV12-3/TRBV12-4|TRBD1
TGTGCCAGCAGTTTTACTGGGACAGGTGTAAATGAGCAGTTCTTC
CASSFTGTGVNEQFF
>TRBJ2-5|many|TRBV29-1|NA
TGCAGCGTTGAAGATCGAGTGAGGGGGGGCCGAATCGAAGTGACCCAGTACTTC
CSVEDRVRGGRIEVTQYF
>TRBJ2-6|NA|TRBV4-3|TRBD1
TGCGCCAGCAGCTCCTCCGGGACAGGGGGTTACGGGGCCAACGTCCTGACTTTC
CASSSSGTGGYGANVLTF
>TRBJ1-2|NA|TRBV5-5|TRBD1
TGTGCCAGCAGCTGGGGGACAGGGGCTTCTAACTATGGCTACACCTTC
CASSWGTGASNYGYTF
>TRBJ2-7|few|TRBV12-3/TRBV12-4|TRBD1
TGTGCCAGCAGTCCAACCCCGACAGGGACGTACGAGCAGTACTTC
CASSPTPTGTYEQYF
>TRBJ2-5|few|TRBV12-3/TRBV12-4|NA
TGTGCCAGCAGTTTAGGACAGCGGAATGAGCAGTACTTC
CASSLGQRNEQYF
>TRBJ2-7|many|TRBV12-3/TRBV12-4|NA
TGTGCCAGCAGTTTAGGTCCGGCCACGTACGAGCAGTACTTC
CASSLGPATYEQYF
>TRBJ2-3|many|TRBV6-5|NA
TGTGCCGTCAGGTCTGGAGATACGCAGTATTTT
CAVRSGDTQYF
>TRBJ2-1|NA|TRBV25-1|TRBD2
TGTACCAGCAGTGATTGGGGCGGGAGATACAATGAGCAGTTCTTC
CTSSDWGGRYNEQFF
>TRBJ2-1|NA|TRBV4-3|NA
TGCGCCAGCAGCCAAGTCAGGGGAGAATACAATGAGCAGTTCTTC
CASSQVRGEYNEQFF
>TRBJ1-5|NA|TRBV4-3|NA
TGCGCCAGCAGCCAATCCACCCGGATGGGACAGCCCCAGCATTTT
CASSQSTRMGQPQHF
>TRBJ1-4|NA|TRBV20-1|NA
TGCAGTGCTAGAGATTTTAAGAGCGCTAATGAAAAACTGTTTTTT
CSARDFKSANEKLFF
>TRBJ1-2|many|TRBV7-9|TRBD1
TGTGCCAGCAGCTTAGCCCGGACAGGGGTTACTAACTATGGCTACACCTTC
CASSLARTGVTNYGYTF
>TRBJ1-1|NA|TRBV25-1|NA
TGTGCCAGCAGTGATCGGAGTGAAGCTTTCTTT
CASSDRSEAFF
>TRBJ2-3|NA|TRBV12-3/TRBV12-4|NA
TGTGCCAGCAGTTTCCGCCGGGGTCTCGATACGCAGTATTTT
CASSFRRGLDTQYF
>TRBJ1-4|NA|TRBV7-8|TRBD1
TGTGCCAGCAGCTTAGCGCGACAGGGGGGATTTAATGAAAAACTGTTTTTT
CASSLARQGGFNEKLFF
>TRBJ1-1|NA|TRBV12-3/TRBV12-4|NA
TGTGCCAGCAGGGACCGACAGCCAGCTATGAACACTGAAGCTTTCTTT
CASRDRQPAMNTEAFF
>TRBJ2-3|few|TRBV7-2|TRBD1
TGTGCCAGCAGCGTCCGACAGGGGGTCACAGATACGCAGTATTTT
CASSVRQGVTDTQYF
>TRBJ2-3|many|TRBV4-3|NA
TGCGCCAGCAGCCAAGTCGGGGGATCATCAGATACGCAGTATTTT
CASSQVGGSSDTQYF
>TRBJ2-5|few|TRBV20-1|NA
TGCAGTGCTAGCCCCCCAGGGGCGAGGAAGACCCAGTACTTC
CSASPPGARKTQYF
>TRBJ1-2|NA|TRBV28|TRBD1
TGTGCCAGCAGTTTGGACAGGGAGAAGGTCGACCGCGGCTACACCTTC
CASSLDREKVDRGYTF
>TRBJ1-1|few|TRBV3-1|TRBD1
TGTGCCAGCAGCCAGCGACAGGGGGCTGAAGCTTTCTTT
CASSQRQGAEAFF
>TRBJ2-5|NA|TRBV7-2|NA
TGTGCCAGCAGCTTTCCTTTCGGCCAAGAGACCCAGTACTTC
CASSFPFGQETQYF
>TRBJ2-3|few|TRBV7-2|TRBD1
TGTGCCAGCAGCTCTCGGACAGGGGGCCCTAGCACAGATACGCAGTATTTT
CASSSRTGGPSTDTQYF